What follows are 11 T cell receptor beta chains derived from one specimen sequenced in a study of beta chain features in type 1 diabetes (dated by TCRdb to the late 2010s). The library was built by means of the immunoSEQ multiplex PCR assay. The entire isolated RNA was reverse transcribed using the High Capacity cDNA Reverse Transcription Kit, and thus expressed TCRB transcripts were sequenced. TCRdb retrieved this table from immuneACCESS and kept in-frame rearrangements only. Not all clones are present; in checked studies, unresolved V genes account for under half, and no reason is known for the remainder. This sample has about 620,000 clones in its table, and around 15% of those were observed once. The ten largest clones represent around 0.095% of the sample. What was sequenced was naive CD4+ T cells from blood. The meaning of the sample's cell subset or site label: true naive CD4+ T cells. All receptors come from a man aged 18 to 30 in good health.

The gene calls are TRBV5-6 and TRBJ1-1; no clear D gene. Looked up from germline, CDR1 is SGHDT and CDR2 is YYEEEE. Trimming cost V 7 bases and J 5 bases, with 21 bases left between them. The CDR3 is 15 residues long. The DNA of the CDR3 is TGTGCCAGCGGAAGATTAGTCAGAGACAATACTGAAGCTTTCTTT. Its protein product is CASGRLVRDNTEAFF.

This chain joins TRBV5-1 and TRBJ2-4; D possibly matches TRBD1 or TRBD2 (5 bases each). CDR3 length: 17 residues. V was cut by 0 bases and J by 3 bases, with 16 bases left in between. CDR1 is SGHRS and CDR2 is YFSETQ in the germline V gene. The CDR3 coding sequence is TGCGCCAGCAGCTTGGAAGGGACCGGGTCTTTCAAAAACATTCAGTACTTC. Translating gives CASSLEGTGSFKNIQYF.

This clone showed up just a few times. The rearrangement links TRBV19 to TRBJ1-1, with a weak D call TRBD1 (5 bases). Germline V gene sequence: CDR1 LNHDA, CDR2 SQIVND (reference sequence). Trimming took off 1 base at V and 4 bases at J, with 13 bases between the two ends. This CDR3 comprises 15 residues. The CDR3 nucleotides are TGTGCCAGTAGTATAGGAACCGCCGGGGGCACTGAAGCTTTCTTT. Translation: CASSIGTAGGTEAFF.

This chain links TRBV4-3 with TRBJ1-3, with 7 bases identical to TRBD1. Trimming at V came to 1 base and at J to 4 bases, leaving 1 base not matched to a gene. Germline V gene lookup returns CDR1 LGHNA and CDR2 YSLEER. There are 14 residues in the CDR3. DNA for the CDR3: TGCGCCAGCAGCCAAGCGGGACAGGGAAACACCATATATTTT. Amino acids: CASSQAGQGNTIYF.

The V gene is TRBV10-3, the J gene TRBJ2-3, with TRBD2 matching over 8 bases. The CDR3 length is 14 residues. Germline V lookup: CDR1 ENHRY, CDR2 SYGVKD. With 7 bases clipped from V and 5 bases from J, the junction kept 8 bases outside the gene matches. CDR3: CAIMEREFQDTQYF. CDR3 DNA sequence: TGTGCCATCATGGAGCGGGAGTTTCAAGATACGCAGTATTTT.

This clone has only a few counts. V usage is TRBV14 and J usage is TRBJ1-3; the D gene is possibly TRBD1 (5 bases). The CDR3 consists of 18 residues. The V and J ends lost 1 base and 3 bases respectively, with 19 bases between them. Per germline, CDR1 SGHDN and CDR2 FVKESK. DNA for the CDR3: TGTGCCAGCAGCCAAGCCCCCAGGGTCTTTGAGTTTGGAAACACCATATATTTT. This codes for CASSQAPRVFEFGNTIYF.

This clone was detected only a few times. This sequence joins TRBV11-3 and TRBJ2-7; tentatively, D is TRBD2 (5 bases). Trimming removed 5 bases at V and 2 bases at J, with 19 bases between. Germline-derived CDR1 and CDR2 are SGHNT and YENEEA. The CDR3 totals 16 residues. The CDR3 nucleotides read TGTGCCAGCAGCCCATCGGCGGGCGGAATGACCTACGAGCAGTACTTC. Residues: CASSPSAGGMTYEQYF.

This rearrangement joins TRBV6-5 to TRBJ1-1; tentative D call: TRBD1 (5 bases). Trimming cost V 8 bases and J 5 bases, with 18 bases left between them. From germline, CDR1 is MNHEY and CDR2 SVGAGI. There are 14 residues in the CDR3. CDR3 nucleotides: TGTGCCAGCTTGGGGGTGACGGGAAGGACTGAAGCTTTCTTT. Translated: CASLGVTGRTEAFF.

This rearrangement joins TRBV10-3 to TRBJ2-1; D is undetermined. V dropped 0 bases and J dropped 7 bases, with 10 bases sitting between them. Germline CDR1 is ENHRY and CDR2 is SYGVKD. This CDR3 contains 14 residues. For the CDR3, the DNA is TGTGCCATCAGTGAGTCGGAGAGCCGGAATGAGCAGTTCTTC. As protein: CAISESESRNEQFF.

The rearrangement uses TRBV2 and TRBJ2-5; the D gene is possibly TRBD2 (5 bases). The germline V gene has CDR1 SNHLY and CDR2 FYNNEI. The V and J ends lost 4 bases and 1 base respectively, with 19 bases between them. The CDR3 covers 17 residues. In nucleotides, the CDR3 is TGTGCCAGCAGTGTCACCGTCCGGGGTGGAAGCCAAGAGACCCAGTACTTC. Translated: CASSVTVRGGSQETQYF.

V usage is TRBV25-1 and J usage is TRBJ2-5, with D hard to call. The germline V gene encodes CDR1 MGHDK and CDR2 SYGVNS. The CDR3 consists of 11 residues. Between the trimmed V and J ends, which lost 3 bases and 4 bases, there was a span of 3 bases. CDR3 loop: CASSDLETQYF. The CDR3 DNA is TGTGCCAGCAGTGATTTAGAGACCCAGTACTTC.